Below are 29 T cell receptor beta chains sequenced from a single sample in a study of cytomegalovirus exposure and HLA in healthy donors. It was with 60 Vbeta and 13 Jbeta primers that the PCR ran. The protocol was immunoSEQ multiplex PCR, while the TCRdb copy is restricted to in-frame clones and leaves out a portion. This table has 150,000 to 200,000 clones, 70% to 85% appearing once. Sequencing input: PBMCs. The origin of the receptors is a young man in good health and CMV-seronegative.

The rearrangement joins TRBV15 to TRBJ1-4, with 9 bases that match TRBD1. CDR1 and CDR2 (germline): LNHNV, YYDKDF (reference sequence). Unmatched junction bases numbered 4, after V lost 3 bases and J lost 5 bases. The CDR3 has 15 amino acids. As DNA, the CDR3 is TGTGCCACCAGCAGGGGGACAGGGTCGAATGAAAAACTGTTTTTT. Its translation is CATSRGTGSNEKLFF.

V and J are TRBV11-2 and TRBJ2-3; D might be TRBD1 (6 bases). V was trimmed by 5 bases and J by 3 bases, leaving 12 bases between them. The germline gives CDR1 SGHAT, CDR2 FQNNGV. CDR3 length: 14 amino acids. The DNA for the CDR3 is TGTGCCAGCAGCCTGCTTGGGACAACAGATACGCAGTATTTT. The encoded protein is CASSLLGTTDTQYF.

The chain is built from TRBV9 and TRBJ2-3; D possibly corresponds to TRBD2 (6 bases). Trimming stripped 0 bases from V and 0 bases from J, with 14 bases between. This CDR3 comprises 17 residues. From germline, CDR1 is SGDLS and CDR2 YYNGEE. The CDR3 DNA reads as TGTGCCAGCAGCGTAGGGGTAGCGGCCACTAGCACAGATACGCAGTATTTT. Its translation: CASSVGVAATSTDTQYF.

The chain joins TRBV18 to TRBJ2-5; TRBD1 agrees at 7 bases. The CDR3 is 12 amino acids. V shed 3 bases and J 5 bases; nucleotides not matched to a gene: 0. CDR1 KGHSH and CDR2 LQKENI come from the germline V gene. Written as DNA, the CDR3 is TGTGCCAGCTCACCCAGGGGGGAGACCCAGTACTTC. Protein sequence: CASSPRGETQYF.

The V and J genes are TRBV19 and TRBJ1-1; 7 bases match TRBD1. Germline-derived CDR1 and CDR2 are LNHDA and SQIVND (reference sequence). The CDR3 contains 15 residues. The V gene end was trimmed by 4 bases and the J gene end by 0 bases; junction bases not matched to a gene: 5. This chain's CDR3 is CASSTRGQLNTEAFF. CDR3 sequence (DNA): TGTGCCAGTAGTACACGGGGACAGCTGAACACTGAAGCTTTCTTT.

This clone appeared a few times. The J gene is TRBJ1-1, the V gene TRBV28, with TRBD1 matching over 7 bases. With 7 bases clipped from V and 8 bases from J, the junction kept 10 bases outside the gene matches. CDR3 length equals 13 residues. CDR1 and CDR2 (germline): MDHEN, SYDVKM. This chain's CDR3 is CASTQGGFGEAFF. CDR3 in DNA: TGTGCCAGCACCCAAGGGGGCTTCGGAGAAGCTTTCTTT.

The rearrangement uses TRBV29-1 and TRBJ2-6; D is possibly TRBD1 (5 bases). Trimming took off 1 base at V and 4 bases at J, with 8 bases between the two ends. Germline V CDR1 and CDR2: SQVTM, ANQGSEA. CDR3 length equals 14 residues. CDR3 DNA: TGCAGCGTTGAAGCAGGGTCCGGGGCCAACGTCCTGACTTTC. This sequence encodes CSVEAGSGANVLTF.

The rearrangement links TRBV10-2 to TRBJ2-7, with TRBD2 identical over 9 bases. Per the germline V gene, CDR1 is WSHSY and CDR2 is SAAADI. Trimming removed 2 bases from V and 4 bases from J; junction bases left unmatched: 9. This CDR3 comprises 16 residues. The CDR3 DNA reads TGCGCCAGCAGTGAGGCGGGGGCGGGAGGGCGATACGAGCAGTACTTC. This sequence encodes CASSEAGAGGRYEQYF.

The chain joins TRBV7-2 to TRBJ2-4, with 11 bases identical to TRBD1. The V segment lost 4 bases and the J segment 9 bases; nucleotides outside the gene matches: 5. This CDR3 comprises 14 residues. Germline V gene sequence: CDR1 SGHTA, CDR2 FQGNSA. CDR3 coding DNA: TGTGCCAGCAGCTCCCGGGACAGGGGGATCATTCAGTACTTC. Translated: CASSSRDRGIIQYF.

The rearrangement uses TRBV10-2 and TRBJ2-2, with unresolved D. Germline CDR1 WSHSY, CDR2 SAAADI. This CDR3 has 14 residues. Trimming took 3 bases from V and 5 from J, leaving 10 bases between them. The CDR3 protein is CASSEPGRTGELFF. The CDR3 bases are TGCGCCAGCAGTGAACCAGGAAGGACCGGGGAGCTGTTTTTT.

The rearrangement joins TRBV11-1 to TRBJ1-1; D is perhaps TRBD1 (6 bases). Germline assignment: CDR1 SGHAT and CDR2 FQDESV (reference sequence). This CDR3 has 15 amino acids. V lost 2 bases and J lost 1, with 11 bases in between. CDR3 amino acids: CASSLKQGRNTEAFF. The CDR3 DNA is TGTGCCAGCAGCTTAAAGCAGGGGCGGAACACTGAAGCTTTCTTT.

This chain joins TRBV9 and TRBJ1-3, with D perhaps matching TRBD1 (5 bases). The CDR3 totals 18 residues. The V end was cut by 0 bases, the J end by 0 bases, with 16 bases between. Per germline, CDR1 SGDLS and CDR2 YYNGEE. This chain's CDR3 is CASSVAQLFDSSGNTIYF. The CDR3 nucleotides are TGTGCCAGCAGCGTAGCCCAACTGTTCGACAGCTCTGGAAACACCATATATTTT.

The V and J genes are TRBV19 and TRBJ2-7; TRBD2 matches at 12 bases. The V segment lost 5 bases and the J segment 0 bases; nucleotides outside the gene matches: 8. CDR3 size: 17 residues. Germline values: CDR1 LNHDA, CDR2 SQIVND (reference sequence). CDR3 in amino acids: CASSFLSTSGSSYEQYF. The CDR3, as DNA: TGTGCCAGTAGTTTCCTATCGACTAGCGGGAGCTCCTACGAGCAGTACTTC.

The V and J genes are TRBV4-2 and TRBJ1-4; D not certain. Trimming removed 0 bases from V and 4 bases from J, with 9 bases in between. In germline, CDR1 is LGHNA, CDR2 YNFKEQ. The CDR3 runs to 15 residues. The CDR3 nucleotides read TGTGCCAGCAGCCAAGATTCGTACTTTAATGAAAAACTGTTTTTT. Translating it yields CASSQDSYFNEKLFF.

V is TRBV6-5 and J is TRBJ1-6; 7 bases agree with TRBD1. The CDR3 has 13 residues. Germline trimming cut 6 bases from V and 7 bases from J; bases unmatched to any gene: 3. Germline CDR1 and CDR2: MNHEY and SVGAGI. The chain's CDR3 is CASRGQKNSPLHF. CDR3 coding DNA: TGTGCCAGCAGGGGACAGAAGAATTCACCCCTCCACTTT.

The CDR3 nucleotides read TGTGCCAGCAGCCCCCAGGCGTCGCCCTCTGGGGCCAACGTCCTGACTTTC. This encodes CASSPQASPSGANVLTF. V is TRBV7-9 and J is TRBJ2-6; no definite D call. This CDR3 spans 17 amino acids. CDR1 SEHNR and CDR2 FQNEAQ come from the germline V gene (reference sequence). V was trimmed by 5 bases and J by 0 bases, leaving 14 bases between them.

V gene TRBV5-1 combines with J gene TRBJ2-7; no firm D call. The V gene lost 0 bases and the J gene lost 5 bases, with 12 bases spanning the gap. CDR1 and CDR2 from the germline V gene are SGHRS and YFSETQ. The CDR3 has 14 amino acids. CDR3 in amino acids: CASSLGAVSHEQYF. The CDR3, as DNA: TGCGCCAGCAGCTTGGGGGCAGTTTCCCACGAGCAGTACTTC.

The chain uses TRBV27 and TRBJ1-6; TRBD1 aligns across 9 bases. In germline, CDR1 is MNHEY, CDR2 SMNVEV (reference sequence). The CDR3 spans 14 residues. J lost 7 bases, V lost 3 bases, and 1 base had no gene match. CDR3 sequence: CASSFDRGNSPLHF. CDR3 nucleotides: TGTGCCAGCAGTTTTGACAGGGGGAATTCACCCCTCCACTTT.

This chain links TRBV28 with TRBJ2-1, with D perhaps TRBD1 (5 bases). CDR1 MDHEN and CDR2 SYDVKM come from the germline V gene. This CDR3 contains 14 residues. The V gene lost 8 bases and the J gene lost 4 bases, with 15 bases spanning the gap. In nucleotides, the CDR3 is TGTGCCAGCGGGTGGGGCGGCCGATACAATGAGCAGTTCTTC. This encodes CASGWGGRYNEQFF.

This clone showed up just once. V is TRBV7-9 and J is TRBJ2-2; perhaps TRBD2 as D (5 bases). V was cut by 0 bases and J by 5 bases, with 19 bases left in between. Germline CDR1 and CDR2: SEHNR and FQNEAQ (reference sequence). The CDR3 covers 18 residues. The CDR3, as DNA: TGTGCCAGCAGCTTAGCGAGGGTGACTCTAGCATGGACCGGGGAGCTGTTTTTT. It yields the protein CASSLARVTLAWTGELFF.

The DNA for the CDR3 is TGTGCCAGCAGCCTGACAGGGACAGATACGCAGTATTTT. Its protein product is CASSLTGTDTQYF. The chain links TRBV7-3 to TRBJ2-3; 7 nucleotides match TRBD1. Germline CDR1 SGHTA, CDR2 FQGTGA. The CDR3 spans 13 residues. V was pared by 5 bases and J by 3 bases, with 2 bases of the junction left unmatched.

CDR3 nucleotides: TGTGCCAGCGATGGGTGGACAGGCCTCTCCTACGAGCAGTACTTC. Amino acids: CASDGWTGLSYEQYF. This rearrangement joins TRBV7-9 to TRBJ2-7; 7 nucleotides agree with TRBD1. V trimming: 8 bases; J trimming: 0 bases; junction bases outside the gene matches: 10. Germline V gene data show CDR1 as SEHNR and CDR2 as FQNEAQ (reference sequence). This CDR3 has 15 residues.

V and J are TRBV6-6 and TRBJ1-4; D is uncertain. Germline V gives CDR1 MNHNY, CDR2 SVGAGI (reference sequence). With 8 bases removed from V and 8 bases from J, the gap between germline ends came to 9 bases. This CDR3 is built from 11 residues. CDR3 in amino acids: CASENSEKLFF. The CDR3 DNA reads TGTGCCAGCGAGAATAGCGAAAAACTGTTTTTT.

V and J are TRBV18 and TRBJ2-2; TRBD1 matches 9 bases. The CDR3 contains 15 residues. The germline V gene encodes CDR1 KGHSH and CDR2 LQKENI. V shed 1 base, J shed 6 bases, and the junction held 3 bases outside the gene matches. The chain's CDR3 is CASSPLRTGAGELFF. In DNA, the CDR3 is TGTGCCAGCTCACCACTTAGGACAGGGGCCGGGGAGCTGTTTTTT.

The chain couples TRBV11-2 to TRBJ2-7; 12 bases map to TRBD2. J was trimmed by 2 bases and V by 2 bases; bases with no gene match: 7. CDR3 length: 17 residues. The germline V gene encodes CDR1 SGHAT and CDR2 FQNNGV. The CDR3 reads CASSLWGLAGVTYEQYF. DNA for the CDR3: TGTGCCAGCAGCTTATGGGGACTAGCGGGTGTTACCTACGAGCAGTACTTC.

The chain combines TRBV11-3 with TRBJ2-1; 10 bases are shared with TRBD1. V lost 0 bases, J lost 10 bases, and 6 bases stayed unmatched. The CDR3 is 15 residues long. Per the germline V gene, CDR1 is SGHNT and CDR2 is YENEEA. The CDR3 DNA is TGTGCCAGCAGCTTAGAGGGAGACAGGGGGCAGGAGCAGTTCTTC. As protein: CASSLEGDRGQEQFF.

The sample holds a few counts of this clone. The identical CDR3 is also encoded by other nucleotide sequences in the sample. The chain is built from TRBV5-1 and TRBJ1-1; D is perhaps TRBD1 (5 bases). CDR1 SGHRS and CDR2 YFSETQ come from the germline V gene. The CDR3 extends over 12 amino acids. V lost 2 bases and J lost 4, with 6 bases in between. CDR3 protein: CASSFQGTEAFF. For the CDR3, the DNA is TGCGCCAGCAGCTTCCAGGGCACTGAAGCTTTCTTT.

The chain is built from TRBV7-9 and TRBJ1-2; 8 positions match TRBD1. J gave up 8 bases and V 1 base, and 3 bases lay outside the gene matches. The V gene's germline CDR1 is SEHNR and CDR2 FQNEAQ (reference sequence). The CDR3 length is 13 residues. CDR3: CASSLGGTGGYTF. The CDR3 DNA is TGTGCCAGCAGCTTAGGCGGGACAGGAGGCTACACCTTC. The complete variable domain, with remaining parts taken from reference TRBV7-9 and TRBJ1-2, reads DTGVSQNPRHKITKRGQNVTFRCDPISEHNRLYWYRQTLGQGPEFLTYFQNEAQLEKSRLLSDRFSAERPKGSFSTLEIQRTEQGDSAMYLCASSLGGTGGYTFGSGTRLTVV.

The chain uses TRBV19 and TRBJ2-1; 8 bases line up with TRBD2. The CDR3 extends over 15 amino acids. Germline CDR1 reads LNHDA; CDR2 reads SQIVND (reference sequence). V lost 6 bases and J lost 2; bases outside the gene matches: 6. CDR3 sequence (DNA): TGTGCCAGTAGCCGAGCGGGAGCACCCTACAATGAGCAGTTCTTC. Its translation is CASSRAGAPYNEQFF.